A selection of T cell receptor beta chains follows, all from one sample in a study of early T cells in non-severe SARS-CoV-2 infection. TCRdb used MiXCR to reprocess the 5' RACE reads, holding one entry per CDR3 protein. Of 30,000 to 40,000 distinct CDR3 sequences listed, approximately 8% were seen once; the top ten hold 9.5% to 15%. The source was whole blood, collected at baseline. The receptors were gathered from an adult who was a healthcare worker with PCR-confirmed SARS-CoV-2 infection or an uninfected control (not recorded which). The CDR3 runs from the conserved cysteine through the conserved F or W. D genes are given only for firm matches. Clone size is stated in some rows and not others, as once, few, many or a class when expanded.

j_call d_call clone_size v_call cdr3_aa cdr3_nt
TRBJ2-3 NA many TRBV29-1 CSVEPEMRRSTDTQYF TGCAGCGTTGAACCAGAAATGCGGAGGAGCACAGATACGCAGTATTTT
TRBJ2-5 TRBD2 NA TRBV6-1 CASSGLADSETQYF TGTGCCAGCAGTGGGCTAGCGGACTCGGAGACCCAGTACTTC
TRBJ2-3 NA many TRBV6-5 CASSLKGGGTDTQYF TGTGCCAGCAGTCTTAAGGGGGGAGGCACAGATACGCAGTATTTT
TRBJ2-1 NA few TRBV29-1 CSVEKPTQNEQFF TGCAGCGTTGAAAAACCGACCCAAAATGAGCAGTTCTTC
TRBJ1-6 NA many TRBV20-1 CSARARLRQNSPLHF TGCAGTGCTAGAGCGCGCCTGCGTCAGAATTCACCCCTCCACTTT
TRBJ1-3 NA few TRBV23-1 CASSPPPGNTIYF TGCGCCAGCAGTCCCCCCCCTGGAAACACCATATATTTT
TRBJ2-7 NA NA TRBV7-9 CASAADYEQYF TGTGCCAGCGCGGCGGACTACGAGCAGTACTTC
TRBJ1-6 NA NA TRBV11-2 CASRPGYNSPLHF TGTGCCAGCAGACCTGGGTATAATTCACCCCTCCACTTT
TRBJ1-1 TRBD1 few TRBV20-1 CSASDRVTEAFF TGCAGTGCTAGCGACAGGGTTACTGAAGCTTTCTTT
TRBJ1-6 NA many TRBV28 CASSWGFGTKNSPLHF TGTGCCAGCAGTTGGGGTTTCGGGACGAAAAATTCACCCCTCCACTTT
TRBJ2-2 NA few TRBV6-5 CASTIGGTGELFF TGTGCCAGCACGATCGGGGGCACCGGGGAGCTGTTTTTT
TRBJ2-5 NA many TRBV10-3 CAISDKDSEETQYF TGTGCCATCAGTGATAAGGACAGTGAAGAGACCCAGTACTTC
TRBJ2-3 NA NA TRBV7-6 CASSLAGALTDTQYF TGTGCCAGCAGCTTAGCGGGGGCCCTCACAGATACGCAGTATTTT
TRBJ2-3 TRBD2 few TRBV5-1 CASSSRGGADTQYF TGCGCCAGCAGCTCCCGCGGGGGGGCTGATACGCAGTATTTT
TRBJ1-5 NA NA TRBV2 CASSVSASGQPQHF TGTGCCAGCAGTGTTTCAGCATCGGGCCAGCCCCAGCATTTT
TRBJ2-3 NA few TRBV20-1 CSARESFADTQYF TGCAGTGCTAGAGAAAGTTTTGCAGATACGCAGTATTTT
TRBJ1-1 TRBD1 NA TRBV18 CASDQGARTEAFF TGTGCCAGCGATCAGGGGGCCCGAACTGAAGCTTTCTTT
TRBJ1-2 NA NA TRBV18 CASSPAGETYGYTF TGTGCCAGCTCACCTGCAGGCGAAACTTATGGCTACACCTTC
TRBJ1-6 NA NA TRBV6-6 CASSYRDIYSPLHF TGTGCCAGCAGTTACCGGGACATCTATTCACCCCTCCACTTT
TRBJ2-2 TRBD2 NA TRBV20-1 CSARDPGTSGGFTGELFF TGCAGTGCTAGAGACCCCGGGACTAGCGGGGGCTTCACCGGGGAGCTGTTTTTT
TRBJ1-2 NA few TRBV28 CASSSLDRSGYTF TGTGCCAGCAGTTCCTTGGACCGGAGTGGCTACACCTTC
TRBJ1-1 NA many TRBV11-2 CASSLDFQVEAFF TGTGCCAGCAGCTTAGATTTCCAAGTCGAAGCTTTCTTT
TRBJ1-4 NA many TRBV7-9 CASSIRSDLEKLFF TGTGCCAGCAGCATAAGATCAGATCTCGAAAAACTGTTTTTT
TRBJ2-1 NA few TRBV27 CASSFLAGDFYNEQFF TGTGCCAGCAGTTTTCTGGCAGGGGATTTCTACAATGAGCAGTTCTTC
TRBJ1-4 NA many TRBV12-3/TRBV12-4 CASSPTAEKLFF TGTGCCAGCAGCCCGACAGCAGAAAAACTGTTTTTT
TRBJ2-7 NA few TRBV30 CAWSHKTGIKSYEQYF TGTGCCTGGAGCCATAAGACAGGCATAAAGTCCTACGAGCAGTACTTC
TRBJ1-2 NA NA TRBV18 CPSSPSRDNYGYTF TGTCCCAGCTCACCGTCACGGGACAACTATGGCTACACCTTC